The 23 T cell receptor beta chains listed next were all sequenced from one sample in a study of blood T cell repertoires in COVID-19. Profiling relied on immunoSEQ multiplex PCR, and the TCRdb table lists in-frame clones only, not all of them. The sample has 55,000 to 70,000 clones; approximately 89% are singletons. Material for sequencing was peripheral blood. These TCRs come from a man aged 60-69 years with active or convalescent COVID-19.

The chain recombines TRBV7-2 with TRBJ1-5; D may be TRBD1 (5 bases). Trimming stripped 1 base from V and 2 bases from J, with 12 bases between. This CDR3 spans 16 amino acids. Germline V lookup: CDR1 SGHTA, CDR2 FQGNSA. Here the CDR3 reads CASSLGTSGGNQPQHF. CDR3 sequence (DNA): TGTGCCAGCAGCTTAGGGACATCGGGGGGCAATCAGCCCCAGCATTTT.

The genes are TRBV5-1 and TRBJ1-4, with 7 bases lining up with TRBD1. Germline CDR1 and CDR2: SGHRS and YFSETQ. The CDR3 is made up of 18 amino acids. Trimming at V came to 4 bases and at J to 11 bases, leaving 23 bases not matched to a gene. DNA of the CDR3: TGCGCCAGCAGCCCCCGGGGACGGCAAGAGGGGGCCGGTGGGAAACTGTTTTTT. It codes for CASSPRGRQEGAGGKLFF.

The chain joins TRBV7-6 to TRBJ1-5, with D maybe TRBD1 (5 bases). Germline assignment: CDR1 SGHVS and CDR2 FNYEAQ. Trimming removed 1 base at V and 9 bases at J, with 13 bases between. This CDR3 is 14 amino acids long. This chain's CDR3 is CASSLGRTKGPQHF. CDR3 nucleotides: TGTGCCAGCAGCTTAGGTAGGACAAAAGGGCCCCAGCATTTT.

This sequence joins TRBV28 and TRBJ1-2; D is undetermined. Germline values: CDR1 MDHEN, CDR2 SYDVKM. V lost 6 bases, J lost 1 base, and 12 bases lay in between. This CDR3 has 14 amino acids. CDR3 protein: CASRAPRGNYGYTF. In DNA form, the CDR3 reads TGTGCCAGCAGGGCCCCGCGGGGTAACTATGGCTACACCTTC.

The V gene is TRBV6-5, the J gene TRBJ1-2; no clear D gene. CDR3 size: 14 residues. The V and J ends lost 8 bases and 4 bases respectively, with 17 bases between them. Germline V gene lookup returns CDR1 MNHEY and CDR2 SVGAGI. Written as DNA, the CDR3 is TGTGCCAGCCGGGGTTCCCTCGGTGGCTATGGCTACACCTTC. Its translation: CASRGSLGGYGYTF.

The rearrangement joins TRBV27 to TRBJ2-4, with 7 positions matching TRBD2. Trimming removed 5 bases from V and 1 base from J; junction bases left unmatched: 8. This CDR3 has 16 residues. Germline V lookup: CDR1 MNHEY, CDR2 SMNVEV (reference sequence). The CDR3 region is CASSPLAVAAKNIQYF. In DNA, the CDR3 is TGTGCCAGCAGTCCCCTAGCGGTGGCGGCCAAAAACATTCAGTACTTC.

This CDR3 reads CASSLARGLSNQPQHF. In nucleotides, the CDR3 is TGTGCCAGCAGCTTAGCTAGGGGCCTTAGCAATCAGCCCCAGCATTTT. The chain recombines TRBV7-8 with TRBJ1-5; TRBD1 is a possible D gene (5 bases). Germline values: CDR1 SGHVS, CDR2 FQNEAQ. V was shortened by 0 bases and J by 0 bases, with 9 bases between the two germline ends. This CDR3 region has 16 residues. The full variable domain, with the rest looked up from reference TRBV7-8 and TRBJ1-5, is GAGVSQSPRYKVAKRGQDVALRCDPISGHVSLFWYQQALGQGPEFLTYFQNEAQLDKSGLPSDRFFAERPEGSVSTLKIQRTQQEDSAVYLCASSLARGLSNQPQHFGDGTRLSIL.

J is TRBJ1-1 and V is TRBV13, with 7 positions matching TRBD1. Germline-derived CDR1 and CDR2 are PRHDT and FYEKMQ (reference sequence). After removal of 4 bases from V and 1 base from J, the junction contained 9 bases not matched to a gene. The CDR3 is made up of 16 amino acids. The CDR3 bases are TGTGCCAGCAGCTCGCAACAGGGGTGGGGGAACACTGAAGCTTTCTTT. It encodes CASSSQQGWGNTEAFF.

The chain uses TRBV4-2 and TRBJ2-7; a possible D gene is TRBD1 (5 bases). The germline V gene encodes CDR1 LGHNA and CDR2 YNFKEQ. The CDR3 runs to 13 residues. Trimming took off 0 bases at V and 10 bases at J, with 13 bases between the two ends. DNA of the CDR3: TGTGCCAGCAGCCAAGATGTCAGGGAACAACAGTACTTC. Its protein product is CASSQDVREQQYF.

The chain links TRBV27 to TRBJ2-5; 9 nucleotides agree with TRBD1. The V and J ends lost 6 bases and 5 bases, in that order; junction bases with no gene match: 7. CDR3 length: 14 amino acids. CDR1 and CDR2 (germline): MNHEY, SMNVEV (reference sequence). The CDR3 coding sequence is TGTGCCAGCAGAGGGACAGGGTTGGGCGAGACCCAGTACTTC. It yields the protein CASRGTGLGETQYF.

The chain links TRBV30 to TRBJ2-7; tentatively, D is TRBD2 (6 bases). V was clipped by 0 bases and J by 2 bases, with 11 bases between them. Germline CDR1 GTSNPN, CDR2 SVGIG (reference sequence). This CDR3 comprises 14 residues. The CDR3 spells CAWSVRAGTYEQYF. The CDR3 bases are TGTGCCTGGAGTGTACGGGCGGGGACCTACGAGCAGTACTTC.

V usage is TRBV7-8 and J usage is TRBJ1-1; 9 bases agree with TRBD1. The CDR3 consists of 16 residues. V was pared by 5 bases and J by 4 bases, with 11 bases of the junction left unmatched. Germline CDR1 and CDR2: SGHVS and FQNEAQ. Here the CDR3 DNA reads TGTGCCAGCAGCGGAGTCAACAGGGGGCCGGGCACTGAAGCTTTCTTT. Its protein product is CASSGVNRGPGTEAFF.

This chain uses TRBV6-6 with TRBJ1-6, with D possibly matching TRBD1 (6 bases). V was cut by 7 bases and J by 10 bases, with 14 bases left in between. The germline gives CDR1 MNHNY, CDR2 SVGAGI (reference sequence). This CDR3 has 13 residues. The CDR3 DNA reads as TGTGCCAGCACCTATTCACAGGGCTCACCCCTCCACTTT. It is translated as CASTYSQGSPLHF.

As for this clone: A junction end diverges from the germline sequence, so it may reflect a read error. The chain links TRBV3-1 (or the pseudogene TRBV3-2) to TRBJ1-2; 8 positions match TRBD1. Per germline, CDR1 LGHDT and CDR2 YNNKEL (reference sequence). The CDR3 sequence is 12 residues long. This CDR3 is CASSQSGQGVYF. The CDR3 DNA sequence: TGTGCCAGCAGCCAGAGTGGACAGGGAGTTTACTTC.

V usage is TRBV9 and J usage is TRBJ2-4, with 14 positions matching TRBD2. Germline lookup yields CDR1 SGDLS and CDR2 YYNGEE. V was pared by 4 bases and J by 0 bases, with 15 bases of the junction left unmatched. CDR3 length: 21 residues. The CDR3 protein is CASSPRDLPGTSGRAKNIQYF. CDR3 nucleotide sequence: TGTGCCAGCAGCCCCAGGGACCTCCCGGGGACTAGCGGGAGAGCCAAAAACATTCAGTACTTC.

V usage is TRBV7-2 and J usage is TRBJ1-5; D gene ambiguous. The CDR3 runs to 15 residues. The ends were cut back, 1 base at V and 3 bases at J, with 10 bases in the middle. Germline assignment: CDR1 SGHTA and CDR2 FQGNSA. The CDR3 DNA reads TGTGCCAGCAGCTTAGATGGCGGGAACAATCAGCCCCAGCATTTT. This codes for CASSLDGGNNQPQHF. Full variable domain (missing parts from reference TRBV7-2 and TRBJ1-5): GAGVSQSPSNKVTEKGKDVELRCDPISGHTALYWYRQSLGQGLEFLIYFQGNSAPDKSGLPSDRFSAERTGGSVSTLTIQRTQQEDSAVYLCASSLDGGNNQPQHFGDGTRLSIL.

V gene TRBV7-9 combines with J gene TRBJ2-1; D call uncertain. Germline V gene sequence: CDR1 SEHNR, CDR2 FQNEAQ (reference sequence). Trimming pared 5 bases from V and 6 bases from J, leaving 11 bases between. CDR3 length: 13 residues. The CDR3 loop reads CASSRTLSNEQFF. The CDR3 DNA is TGTGCCAGCAGCAGAACTTTGAGCAATGAGCAGTTCTTC.

J is TRBJ2-3 and V is TRBV28; perhaps TRBD2 as D (6 bases). Germline V CDR1 and CDR2: MDHEN, SYDVKM. The CDR3 spans 17 residues. V was cut by 5 bases and J by 4 bases, with 22 bases left in between. The CDR3 DNA is TGTGCCAGCAGTCCTACGGGGCGGGGAGGCCTTTCAGATACGCAGTATTTT. Translation gives CASSPTGRGGLSDTQYF.

The V call is TRBV11-3, the J call TRBJ2-3; TRBD2 aligns across 10 bases. Germline values: CDR1 SGHNT, CDR2 YENEEA. The J segment lost 5 bases and the V segment lost 0 bases, leaving 17 bases of the junction unmatched. The CDR3 loop spans 20 amino acids. The DNA for the CDR3 is TGTGCCAGCAGCTTAGATCGGCACGACGGCGGACTAGCGGAAAAAGATACGCAGTATTTT. Its translation: CASSLDRHDGGLAEKDTQYF.

The chain combines TRBV15 with TRBJ1-5; possible D gene TRBD1, 5 bases. The CDR3 has 14 amino acids. With 8 bases removed from V and 3 bases from J, the gap between germline ends came to 14 bases. The germline V gene encodes CDR1 LNHNV and CDR2 YYDKDF (reference sequence). The CDR3 nucleotides read TGTGCCACCCAAAGGAGGGGATACAATCAGCCCCAGCATTTT. This gives the protein CATQRRGYNQPQHF.

The genes are TRBV5-6 and TRBJ1-2; TRBD1 matches at 9 bases. The CDR3 loop spans 14 amino acids. Germline CDR1 reads SGHDT; CDR2 reads YYEEEE. The junction had 9 bases not matched to a gene; V was cut back by 4 bases and J by 8 bases. CDR3 region: CASSRNRGLYGYTF. The CDR3, as DNA: TGTGCCAGCAGCCGTAACAGGGGGCTATACGGCTACACCTTC.

The V and J genes are TRBV5-5 and TRBJ1-2, with D hard to call. CDR1 and CDR2 from the germline V gene are SGHKS and YYEKEE (reference sequence). V lost 3 bases, J lost 2 bases, and 5 bases lay in between. The CDR3 extends over 12 amino acids. CDR3 amino acids: CASSSQNYGYTF. CDR3 bases: TGTGCCAGCAGCTCACAAAACTATGGCTACACCTTC.

This clone came up once. The chain recombines TRBV4-1 with TRBJ1-1; perhaps TRBD1 as D (6 bases). The CDR3 length is 15 residues. Germline CDR1 MGHRA, CDR2 YSYEKL. V was cut by 5 bases and J by 1 base, with 14 bases left in between. The CDR3 DNA follows: TGCGCCAGCAGCACACGGGACAATTGGAACACTGAAGCTTTCTTT. It codes for CASSTRDNWNTEAFF.